Within the sample, the clone carrying this TCR beta chain is large. Its target is unknown. The entry originates in a study of glioma-infiltrating T cells. Study results and caveats: Above-expected tissue-blood divergence occurred in all gliomas, most in low-grade ones.

Amplification of TCR alpha and beta CDR3 regions from RNA used iRepertoire nested multiplex PCR. Input was about 100-450 ng of tissue mRNA or PBMC total RNA. TCRdb re-analysed the multiplex PCR reads in MiXCR, keeping a single row per CDR3 protein. Of fewer than 3,500 distinct CDR3 sequences in the sample, 15% to 20% were seen once. CDR3 size: 11 residues. In germline, CDR1 is MDHEN, CDR2 SYDVKM. The V end was cut by 5 bases, the J end by 0 bases, with 2 bases between. Sequencing was carried out using glioma tissue, nonneoplastic brain tissue, or PBMCs (not recorded which). This sequence originates from a human donor with low-grade glioma or glioblastoma, undergoing nonglioma brain surgery, or in good health (not recorded which). The V and J genes are TRBV28 and TRBJ2-7; D unclear. The CDR3 here is CASSTSYEQYV. The CDR3 coding sequence is TGTGCCAGCAGTACCTCCTACGAGCAGTACGTC.